A selection of T cell receptor beta chains follows, all from one sample in a study of blood T cell repertoires in COVID-19. Assay: immunoSEQ multiplex PCR; the TCRdb copy retains only in-frame clones and omits some. Here the sample spans fewer than 100,000 clones, roughly 78% being singletons. Sequencing input: peripheral blood. Receptor source: a woman aged 70-85 years with acute or convalescent COVID-19. CDR3s include the opening cysteine and the closing phenylalanine or tryptophan. Fields, in order: J gene, clone size, D gene, V gene, CDR3 protein, CDR3 DNA. A D gene is named only where the DNA matches it firmly. The listing skips clone size in some rows; elsewhere it reads once, few, many or a size class.

TRBJ1-3 | . | . | TRBV3-1/TRBV3-2 | CASSQGTAGNTIYF | TGTGCCAGCAGCCAAGGGACAGCCGGAAACACCATATATTTT
TRBJ2-3 | . | TRBD2 | TRBV7-2 | CASSRARGVAGDWYF | TGTGCCAGCAGCAGAGCAAGAGGGGTAGCGGGGGATTGGTATTTT
TRBJ1-5 | . | . | TRBV24-1 | CATSASGDNQPQHF | TGTGCCACCAGTGCCTCAGGGGACAATCAGCCCCAGCATTTT
TRBJ2-6 | . | . | TRBV30 | CAWSNQIGANVLTF | TGTGCCTGGAGTAACCAGATTGGGGCCAACGTCCTGACTTTC
TRBJ2-3 | . | TRBD2 | TRBV5-1 | CASSAAGSDTQYF | TGCGCCAGCAGCGCAGCGGGATCCGATACGCAGTATTTT
TRBJ2-5 | . | . | TRBV12-3/TRBV12-4 | CASSQLPRETQYF | TGTGCCAGCAGTCAACTCCCCAGGGAGACCCAGTACTTC
TRBJ2-7 | . | TRBD1 | TRBV5-1 | CASKPGQGIYEQYF | TGCGCCAGCAAACCGGGACAGGGGATCTACGAGCAGTACTTC
TRBJ1-1 | . | TRBD1 | TRBV25-1 | CASRSGTGRTEAFF | TGTGCCAGCAGATCCGGGACAGGGAGAACTGAAGCTTTCTTT
TRBJ2-7 | . | TRBD1 | TRBV29-1 | CSVEGIPGTGVVGQYF | TGCAGCGTTGAAGGGATTCCCGGGACAGGGGTTGTTGGGCAGTACTTC
TRBJ2-1 | medium-sized | TRBD2 | TRBV6-4 | CASSKDISGSIDEQFF | TGTGCCAGCAGCAAAGACATTAGCGGGAGTATCGATGAGCAGTTCTTC
TRBJ1-6 | . | . | TRBV3-1/TRBV3-2 | CASSPTNDNSPLHF | TGTGCCAGCAGCCCTACTAACGATAATTCACCCCTCCACTTT
TRBJ2-1 | . | TRBD1 | TRBV29-1 | CSVGTGGKPGRYNEQFF | TGCAGCGTCGGGACAGGGGGAAAACCGGGACGTTACAATGAGCAGTTCTTC
TRBJ2-7 | . | TRBD2 | TRBV7-8 | CASSLQLTGLAHEQYF | TGTGCCAGCAGCTTACAATTAACGGGACTAGCCCACGAGCAGTACTTC
TRBJ2-2 | . | TRBD2 | TRBV4-1 | CASSQVGGGANTGELFF | TGCGCCAGCAGCCAAGTAGGCGGGGGGGCGAACACCGGGGAGCTGTTTTTT
TRBJ1-4 | . | TRBD1 | TRBV2 | CASRENRDRVFF | TGTGCCAGCAGAGAGAACCGGGACAGGGTCTTTTTT
TRBJ2-1 | . | TRBD2 | TRBV5-1 | CASSLVASGYNEQFF | TGCGCCAGCAGCTTGGTGGCTAGCGGCTACAATGAGCAGTTCTTC
TRBJ2-1 | . | . | TRBV3-1/TRBV3-2 | CASSLLGGRNNEQFF | TGTGCCAGCAGCCTACTAGGTGGGCGAAACAATGAGCAGTTCTTC
TRBJ1-1 | . | . | TRBV2 | CASSEGALNTEAFF | TGTGCCAGCAGTGAGGGGGCCCTGAACACTGAAGCTTTCTTT
TRBJ2-1 | . | . | TRBV29-1 | CSVEEGAREQFF | TGCAGCGTTGAAGAAGGGGCTCGAGAGCAGTTCTTC
TRBJ2-1 | once | TRBD2 | TRBV19 | CASSIDYSGGALDEQFF | TGTGCCAGTAGTATAGACTATAGCGGGGGGGCGTTGGATGAGCAGTTCTTC
TRBJ1-6 | . | . | TRBV5-4 | CASRAETYNSPLHF | TGTGCCAGCAGGGCCGAAACATATAATTCACCCCTCCACTTT
TRBJ2-2 | . | . | TRBV7-6 | CASARTGELFF | TGTGCCAGCGCTAGGACCGGGGAGCTGTTTTTT
TRBJ2-7 | once | . | TRBV4-2 | CASSQVSGNSYEQYF | TGTGCCAGCAGCCAAGTATCCGGGAACTCCTACGAGCAGTACTTC
TRBJ1-6 | . | . | TRBV6-2/TRBV6-3 | CASSYSTRQNSPLHF | TGTGCCAGCAGTTACTCGACACGCCAAAATTCACCCCTCCACTTT
TRBJ2-7 | once | . | TRBV28 | CASSSSGTKAYEQYF | TGTGCCAGCAGCTCCTCCGGGACAAAGGCCTACGAGCAGTACTTC
TRBJ1-1 | . | . | TRBV7-3 | CASSLTSQGWETEAFF | TGTGCCAGCAGCTTAACCTCACAGGGTTGGGAGACTGAAGCTTTCTTT
TRBJ2-3 | . | . | TRBV5-5 | CASSLTGHNTDTQYF | TGTGCCAGCAGCTTGACAGGGCATAACACAGATACGCAGTATTTT
TRBJ2-7 | . | . | TRBV5-5 | CASSLSPGAYEQYF | TGTGCCAGCAGCTTGAGTCCCGGAGCCTACGAGCAGTACTTC
TRBJ2-1 | . | TRBD2 | TRBV14 | CASSQAPGWEGDNEQFF | TGTGCCAGCAGCCAAGCGCCTGGGTGGGAGGGCGACAATGAGCAGTTCTTC
TRBJ2-7 | . | . | TRBV3-1/TRBV3-2 | CASSQVVAYEQYF | TGTGCCAGCAGCCAAGTTGTAGCGTACGAGCAGTACTTC
TRBJ2-1 | . | TRBD1 | TRBV5-1 | CASSLDGQAYNEQFF | TGCGCCAGCAGCTTGGATGGACAGGCCTACAATGAGCAGTTCTTC
TRBJ2-3 | . | . | TRBV11-3 | CASSSGGTGTDTQYF | TGTGCCAGCAGCTCAGGCGGGACAGGCACAGATACGCAGTATTTT
TRBJ2-3 | once | TRBD1 | TRBV5-1 | CASRYPGQGEYTDTQYF | TGCGCCAGCAGATATCCGGGACAGGGTGAATATACAGATACGCAGTATTTT
TRBJ2-1 | . | . | TRBV7-9 | CASSSPRGGFYNEQFF | TGTGCCAGCAGCTCCCCTCGGGGAGGTTTTTACAATGAGCAGTTCTTC
TRBJ1-5 | . | . | TRBV28 | CASSLRGTPNQPQHF | TGTGCCAGCAGTTTGAGGGGGACACCGAATCAGCCCCAGCATTTT
TRBJ1-5 | . | TRBD1 | TRBV2 | CASSEGQGYQPQHF | TGTGCCAGCAGTGAAGGACAGGGGTATCAGCCCCAGCATTTT
TRBJ2-2 | . | TRBD2 | TRBV5-6 | CASSLVVSGRADTGELFF | TGTGCCAGCAGCTTGGTGGTCAGCGGGAGGGCCGACACCGGGGAGCTGTTTTTT
TRBJ2-3 | . | . | TRBV5-1 | CASSEGSGGSSSTDTQYF | TGCGCCAGCAGCGAAGGCAGTGGGGGCTCCAGTAGCACAGATACGCAGTATTTT
TRBJ1-4 | . | . | TRBV6-6 | CASRTREAREKLFF | TGTGCCAGCAGAACCAGGGAGGCAAGGGAAAAACTGTTTTTT
TRBJ2-5 | . | TRBD1 | TRBV6-2/TRBV6-3 | CASSRTGTETQYF | TGTGCCAGCAGCCGGACAGGGACGGAGACCCAGTACTTC
TRBJ2-5 | once | TRBD2 | TRBV6-5 | CASTDGLVETQYF | TGTGCCAGCACGGACGGACTAGTAGAGACCCAGTACTTC
TRBJ1-4 | . | . | TRBV2 | CASRPGRGEKLFF | TGTGCCAGCCGCCCGGGCAGGGGAGAAAAACTGTTTTTT
TRBJ2-1 | few | . | TRBV20-1 | CSASHRVSEQFF | TGCAGTGCTAGTCACAGGGTTTCTGAGCAGTTCTTC